This passage covers 18 T cell receptor beta chains from one sample sequenced in a study of cytomegalovirus exposure and HLA in healthy donors. The study ran its PCR with 60 Vbeta and 13 Jbeta primers. Produced via immunoSEQ multiplex PCR; TCRdb's table is partial and in-frame only. The repertoire holds more than 90,000 clones, with about 76% as singletons. The sequencing input was PBMCs. The receptors derive from a human donor in good health.

The genes are TRBV19 and TRBJ1-5, with 9 bases aligning to TRBD1. From germline, CDR1 is LNHDA and CDR2 SQIVND (reference sequence). The CDR3 runs to 14 residues. The V gene end was trimmed by 6 bases and the J gene end by 5 bases; junction bases not matched to a gene: 5. The CDR3 spells CASSTGGGDQPQHF. As DNA, the CDR3 is TGTGCCAGTAGCACAGGGGGCGGCGATCAGCCCCAGCATTTT.

The V and J genes are TRBV18 and TRBJ2-7, with 10 bases matching TRBD1. The germline gives CDR1 KGHSH, CDR2 LQKENI. J lost 1 base, V lost 5 bases, and 14 bases had no gene match. The CDR3 has 18 residues. The CDR3 is CASSSLGTGVRPSYEQYF. CDR3 nucleotide sequence: TGTGCCAGCTCAAGTCTCGGGACAGGGGTCCGACCTTCCTACGAGCAGTACTTC.

CDR3 nucleotides: TGTGCCAGCAGCCAAGCAGGGGTTACTGAAGCTTTCTTT. It is translated as CASSQAGVTEAFF. This chain joins TRBV4-2 and TRBJ1-1; TRBD1 is a possible D gene (6 bases). Trimming removed 1 base at V and 5 bases at J, with 8 bases between. Germline V gene sequence: CDR1 LGHNA, CDR2 YNFKEQ. The CDR3 length is 13 residues.

The chain has TRBV16 and TRBJ2-7; maybe TRBD1 (6 bases). V dropped 2 bases and J dropped 4 bases, with 9 bases sitting between them. In germline, CDR1 is KGHSY, CDR2 FQNENV. There are 13 residues in the CDR3. Here the CDR3 DNA reads TGTGCCAGCAGCCAAGGGGGCGTTTACGAGCAGTACTTC. Protein: CASSQGGVYEQYF.

This clone is a singleton in its sample. This chain uses TRBV6-5 with TRBJ2-5, with 7 bases matching TRBD1. CDR3 size: 12 residues. Unmatched junction bases numbered 5, after V lost 5 bases and J lost 8 bases. Looked up from germline, CDR1 is MNHEY and CDR2 is SVGAGI. CDR3 protein: CASSLDRVTQYF. Written as DNA, the CDR3 is TGTGCCAGCAGTCTCGACAGGGTTACCCAGTACTTC.

This chain uses TRBV5-4 with TRBJ1-1; 7 nucleotides align to TRBD1. This CDR3 spans 14 amino acids. V shed 4 bases, J shed 5 bases, and the junction held 8 bases outside the gene matches. CDR1 and CDR2 (germline): SGHNT, YYREEE (reference sequence). The CDR3 coding sequence is TGTGCCAGCAGCGGGACCCTACAGGGGACTGAAGCTTTCTTT. This gives the protein CASSGTLQGTEAFF.

The chain uses TRBV15 and TRBJ2-3; TRBD1 is a possible D gene (6 bases). CDR3 length equals 18 residues. V was shortened by 1 base and J by 0 bases, with 17 bases between the two germline ends. Germline loops: CDR1 LNHNV, CDR2 YYDKDF (reference sequence). The CDR3, as DNA: TGTGCCACCAGCAGAGCGAGCCTAGGGGGTGTTAGCACAGATACGCAGTATTTT. It yields the protein CATSRASLGGVSTDTQYF.

The V and J genes are TRBV11-3 and TRBJ1-3; D uncertain. Trimming left V 5 bases short and J 0 bases short, with 11 bases between. The V gene's germline CDR1 is SGHNT and CDR2 YENEEA. The CDR3 loop spans 15 amino acids. CDR3 in DNA: TGTGCCAGCAGCCCTGGCAGTGGCTCTGGAAACACCATATATTTT. It yields the protein CASSPGSGSGNTIYF.

The genes are TRBV18 and TRBJ1-4, with 10 bases matching TRBD1. The CDR3 loop spans 13 amino acids. V was clipped by 6 bases and J by 8 bases; unmatched bases: 3. The germline V gene encodes CDR1 KGHSH and CDR2 LQKENI. The CDR3 is CASSRDRGEKLFF. The CDR3 coding sequence is TGTGCCAGCTCTCGGGACAGGGGAGAAAAACTGTTTTTT. The whole variable domain, remainder taken from reference TRBV18 and TRBJ1-4, is NAGVMQNPRHLVRRRGQEARLRCSPMKGHSHVYWYRQLPEEGLKFMVYLQKENIIDESGMPKERFSAEFPKEGPSILRIQQVVRGDSAAYFCASSRDRGEKLFFGSGTQLSVL.

The rearrangement links TRBV29-1 to TRBJ2-1; the match to TRBD2 covers 11 bases. Trimming removed 7 bases from V and 15 bases from J; junction bases left unmatched: 8. Per the germline V gene, CDR1 is SQVTM and CDR2 is ANQGSEA. The CDR3 consists of 11 residues. The CDR3 DNA reads TGCAGCGGCGATCTAGCGGGAGGCCCGTTCTTC. This sequence encodes CSGDLAGGPFF.

The chain combines TRBV7-9 with TRBJ1-5; possibly TRBD1 for D (6 bases). The CDR3 extends over 15 amino acids. V shed 0 bases and J shed 3 bases, with 9 bases lying between them. Germline V gives CDR1 SEHNR, CDR2 FQNEAQ (reference sequence). DNA of the CDR3: TGTGCCAGCAGCTTAGCGGGGGCTTCCAATCAGCCCCAGCATTTT. As protein: CASSLAGASNQPQHF.

The chain is built from TRBV5-4 and TRBJ1-1; possible D gene TRBD1, 5 bases. V gave up 1 base and J gave up 8 bases, with 15 bases separating them. Germline V lookup: CDR1 SGHNT, CDR2 YYREEE (reference sequence). The CDR3 has 14 residues. CDR3 loop: CASSLRLDNREAFF. DNA of the CDR3: TGTGCCAGCAGCTTGAGGCTGGACAACCGAGAAGCTTTCTTT.

J is TRBJ2-1 and V is TRBV5-1; D gene unclear. The CDR3 is 18 residues long. The germline gives CDR1 SGHRS, CDR2 YFSETQ. The V and J ends lost 4 bases and 2 bases respectively, with 22 bases between them. CDR3 coding DNA: TGCGCCAGCAGCCCCCCCGCGCGGAACCTACGAACCTACAATGAGCAGTTCTTC. It codes for CASSPPARNLRTYNEQFF.

Comment on this clone: The junction departs from germline at one end; a sequencing error may be responsible. The chain couples TRBV6-1 to TRBJ1-1; maybe TRBD1 (6 bases). The germline CDR1 and CDR2 sequences are MNHNS and SASEGT. The CDR3 has 14 amino acids. CDR3 protein: CAGSEAQGITEAFF. DNA of the CDR3: TGTGCCGGCAGTGAAGCCCAGGGGATTACTGAAGCTTTCTTT.

This clone was detected once. The chain links TRBV5-1 to TRBJ2-3; D perhaps matches TRBD1 (5 bases). This CDR3 comprises 15 residues. Germline V CDR1 and CDR2: SGHRS, YFSETQ. The germline V and J ends were trimmed by 2 bases and 0 bases, with 10 bases remaining between them. The CDR3 DNA reads TGCGCCAGCAGCTTTGCGAGACAGAGCACAGATACGCAGTATTTT. Translating it yields CASSFARQSTDTQYF.

The rearrangement uses TRBV2 and TRBJ2-5; the match to TRBD1 covers 10 bases. This CDR3 is 13 amino acids long. Germline trimming cut 6 bases from V and 7 bases from J; bases unmatched to any gene: 5. Germline CDR1 SNHLY, CDR2 FYNNEI. The CDR3 DNA sequence: TGTGCCAGCAGCCGGGACAGGGGCGGGACCCAGTACTTC. As protein: CASSRDRGGTQYF.

The rearrangement joins TRBV5-6 to TRBJ2-2, with 7 bases that match TRBD1. CDR3 length: 16 residues. CDR1 is SGHDT and CDR2 is YYEEEE in the germline V gene. V lost 4 bases, J lost 3 bases, and 9 bases stayed unmatched. The CDR3 sequence: CASSEDRDLDTGELFF. Here the CDR3 DNA reads TGTGCCAGCAGCGAAGACAGGGACCTAGACACCGGGGAGCTGTTTTTT.

The rearrangement links TRBV7-6 to TRBJ1-5; TRBD1 might be the D (5 bases). V gave up 1 base and J gave up 6 bases, with 16 bases separating them. The CDR3 totals 16 residues. The germline gives CDR1 SGHVS, CDR2 FNYEAQ. CDR3 sequence: CASSLVSAGLGQPQHF. In nucleotides, the CDR3 is TGTGCCAGCAGCTTAGTGAGTGCAGGGTTAGGTCAGCCCCAGCATTTT.